This T cell receptor beta chain was captured by sequencing in a study of cytomegalovirus exposure and HLA in healthy donors. The PCR had 60 Vbeta and 13 Jbeta primers. Libraries were prepared by immunoSEQ multiplex PCR; TCRdb keeps only in-frame clonotypes and omits some of them. The repertoire holds about 78,000 clones, with about two thirds as singletons. The sample holds a few counts of this clone. Germline CDR1 and CDR2: LGHNA and YNFKEQ. V dropped 4 bases and J dropped 0 bases, with 9 bases sitting between them. This CDR3 region has 15 residues. The material sequenced was PBMCs. The chain recombines TRBV4-2 with TRBJ2-2, with D perhaps matching TRBD1 (6 bases). This TCR was sampled from a young man in good health and CMV-seropositive. The CDR3 here is CASSPGQTNTGELFF. The CDR3 region has the DNA TGTGCCAGCAGCCCCGGACAGACGAACACCGGGGAGCTGTTTTTT.